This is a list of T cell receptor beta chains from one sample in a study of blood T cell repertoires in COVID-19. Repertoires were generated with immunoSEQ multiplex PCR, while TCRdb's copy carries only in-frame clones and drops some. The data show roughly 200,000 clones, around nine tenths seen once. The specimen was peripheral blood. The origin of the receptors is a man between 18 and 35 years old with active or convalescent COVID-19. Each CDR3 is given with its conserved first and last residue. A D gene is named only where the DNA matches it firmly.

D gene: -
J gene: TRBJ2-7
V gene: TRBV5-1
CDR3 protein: CASSQDIGAGEQYF
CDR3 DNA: TGCGCCAGCAGCCAGGACATAGGGGCAGGGGAGCAGTACTTC

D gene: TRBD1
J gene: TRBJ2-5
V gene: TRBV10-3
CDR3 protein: CAISETGAETQYF
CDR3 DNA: TGTGCCATCAGTGAAACAGGGGCCGAGACCCAGTACTTC

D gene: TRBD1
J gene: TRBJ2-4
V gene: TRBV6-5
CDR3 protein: CASRIQTGDLLRYF
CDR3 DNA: TGTGCCAGCAGGATTCAGACAGGGGACCTTCTTAGATACTTC

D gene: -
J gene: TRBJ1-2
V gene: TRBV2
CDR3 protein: CASSEARAGVDYGYTF
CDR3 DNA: TGTGCCAGCAGTGAAGCGCGGGCAGGGGTAGACTATGGCTACACCTTC

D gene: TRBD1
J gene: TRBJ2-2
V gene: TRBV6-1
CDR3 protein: CASSDPTRGRTGELFF
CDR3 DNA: TGTGCCAGCAGTGACCCGACGAGGGGGCGCACCGGGGAGCTGTTTTTT

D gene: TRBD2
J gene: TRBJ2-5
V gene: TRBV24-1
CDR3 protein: CATDGTRETQYF
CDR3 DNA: TGTGCCACCGACGGGACTAGAGAGACCCAGTACTTC

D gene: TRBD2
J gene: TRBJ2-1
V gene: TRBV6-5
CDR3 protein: CASSLERGVEQFF
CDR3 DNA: TGTGCCAGCAGTCTCGAGCGGGGGGTGGAGCAGTTCTTC

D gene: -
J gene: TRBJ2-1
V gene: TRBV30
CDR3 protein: CAWSVRAQAGEQFF
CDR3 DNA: TGTGCCTGGAGTGTACGGGCCCAGGCGGGTGAGCAGTTCTTC

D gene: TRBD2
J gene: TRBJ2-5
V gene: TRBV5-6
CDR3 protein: CASSSGLVGTQYF
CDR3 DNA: TGTGCCAGCAGCTCGGGACTAGTGGGTACCCAGTACTTC

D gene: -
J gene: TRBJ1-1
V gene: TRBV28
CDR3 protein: CASSGAENTEAFF
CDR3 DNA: TGTGCCAGCAGTGGGGCAGAGAACACTGAAGCTTTCTTT

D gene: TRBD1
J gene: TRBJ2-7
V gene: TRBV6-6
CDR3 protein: CASSYPRQGHYEQYF
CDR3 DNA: TGTGCCAGCAGTTACCCGCGACAGGGGCACTACGAGCAGTACTTC

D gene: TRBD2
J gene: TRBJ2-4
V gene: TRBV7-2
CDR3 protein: CASSLELAGGRQYF
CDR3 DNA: TGTGCCAGCAGCTTAGAACTAGCGGGAGGGCGGCAGTACTTC

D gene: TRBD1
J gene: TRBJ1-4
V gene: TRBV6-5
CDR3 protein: CASRTLDREKLFF
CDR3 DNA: TGTGCCAGCAGGACCTTAGACAGGGAGAAACTGTTTTTT

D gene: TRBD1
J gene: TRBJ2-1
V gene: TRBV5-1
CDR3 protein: CASSFGDRVNEQFF
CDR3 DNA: TGCGCCAGCAGCTTTGGAGACAGGGTCAATGAGCAGTTCTTC

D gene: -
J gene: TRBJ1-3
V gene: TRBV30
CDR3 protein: CAWSRPWDIGNTIYF
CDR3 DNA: TGTGCCTGGAGTAGACCCTGGGACATAGGAAACACCATATATTTT

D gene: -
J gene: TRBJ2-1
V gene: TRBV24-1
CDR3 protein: CATSELRGNEQFF
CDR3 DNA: TGTGCCACCAGTGAGCTTCGCGGCAATGAGCAGTTCTTC

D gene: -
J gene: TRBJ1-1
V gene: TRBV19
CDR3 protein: CASSIDGHQNTEAFF
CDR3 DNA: TGTGCCAGTAGTATAGATGGACATCAGAACACTGAAGCTTTCTTT

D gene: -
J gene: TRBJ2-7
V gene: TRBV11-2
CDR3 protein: CASSSNSAYEQYF
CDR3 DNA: TGTGCCAGCAGCTCCAATAGCGCCTACGAGCAGTACTTC